The sample holds many counts of the clone carrying this TCR beta chain. These data are taken from a study of T-cell reconstitution after alpha-beta-depleted transplantation in children. CDR3 length equals 15 residues. Germline CDR1 and CDR2: DFQATT and SNEGSKA (reference sequence). Trimming took 4 bases from V and 3 from J; bases not matched to a gene: 7. Library preparation (for TCRbeta) was performed with unique molecular identifiers. A single record per CDR3 protein comes from TCRdb applying MiXCR to the PCR reads. Among 600,000 to 700,000 distinct CDR3 sequences listed, around 17% were seen once. The chain is built from TRBV20-1 and TRBJ1-5, with 9 bases aligning to TRBD1. The source material was PBMCs from the stem cell graft donor, sampled from the stem cell graft. The source is a human donor who donated a stem cell graft to a child with acute myeloid leukemia. Written as DNA, the CDR3 is TGCAGTGCTAAGGGACAGGGCCCCTTCAATCAGCCCCAGCATTTT. Protein sequence: CSAKGQGPFNQPQHF.